The entry below describes one TCR beta chain. In the same sample, other DNA sequences code for this CDR3. J lost 6 bases, V lost 7 bases, and 8 bases had no gene match. The CDR3 totals 14 residues. Germline V gene sequence: CDR1 LNHDA, CDR2 SQIVND (reference sequence). The data were taken from a study of T cell responses to AZD1222 COVID-19 vaccine. Clones were read by immunoSEQ multiplex PCR, and TCRdb kept only the in-frame ones, dropping some. The sample records around 150,000 clones, more than 85% being singletons. This material consisted of peripheral blood, taken 28 days after the second AZD1222 dose. The TCR was taken from an adult who received the AZD1222 COVID-19 vaccine. This sequence joins TRBV19 and TRBJ1-5; 8 bases map to TRBD1. The CDR3: CASTKQGAGQPQHF. In nucleotides, the CDR3 is TGTGCCAGTACCAAGCAGGGGGCAGGTCAGCCCCAGCATTTT.